Shown below are 24 T cell receptor beta chains from a single sample sequenced in a study of T cell repertoires in cytomegalovirus infection. TCRdb fed the reads into MiXCR, producing one record per CDR3 protein. The table includes 560,000 or so distinct CDR3 sequences, 16% detected once. The sequenced sample consisted of CD8+ T cells from PBMCs. The receptors stem from a human donor in good health (CMV status not recorded). Some clones in this sample may be carry-over from other donors' samples.

This clonotype was observed at least ten times. V usage is TRBV6-5 and J usage is TRBJ1-1; D unresolved. Trimming took off 7 bases at V and 1 base at J, with 10 bases between the two ends. The germline V gene has CDR1 MNHEY and CDR2 SVGAGI. This CDR3 spans 13 amino acids. The CDR3 region has the DNA TGTGCCAGCACCCCAGGAAAGAACACTGAAGCTTTCTTT. Translation: CASTPGKNTEAFF.

This clonotype occurred many times. The chain carries TRBV12-3 or TRBV12-4 and TRBJ2-2; TRBD1 might be the D (6 bases). The CDR3 covers 18 residues. Trimming took off 2 bases at V and 5 bases at J, with 21 bases between the two ends. CDR3 sequence reads: CASSLRGWGQRGTGELFF. The CDR3 region has the DNA TGTGCCAGCAGTTTAAGGGGGTGGGGACAAAGGGGAACCGGGGAGCTGTTTTTT.

This clonotype was seen repeatedly, ten times or more. The chain joins TRBV11-1 to TRBJ2-3; 9 bases map to TRBD1. The CDR3 extends over 15 amino acids. Germline CDR1 is SGHAT and CDR2 is FQDESV (reference sequence). The V and J ends lost 2 bases and 4 bases, in that order; junction bases with no gene match: 4. CDR3 coding DNA: TGTGCCAGCAGCTTATTCGACAGGGGGTCAGATACGCAGTATTTT. Its protein product is CASSLFDRGSDTQYF. Using reference TRBV11-1 and TRBJ2-3 for the parts outside the CDR3, the full variable domain is EAEVAQSPRYKITEKSQAVAFWCDPISGHATLYWYRQILGQGPELLVQFQDESVVDDSQLPKDRFSAERLKGVDSTLKIQPAELGDSAMYLCASSLFDRGSDTQYFGPGTRLTVL.

The chain is built from TRBV20-1 and TRBJ1-1; D may be TRBD1 (5 bases). The germline gives CDR1 DFQATT, CDR2 SNEGSKA (reference sequence). This CDR3 is built from 14 residues. Trimming took off 1 base at V and 4 bases at J, with 13 bases between the two ends. This CDR3 reads CSARGRAGGTEAFF. The CDR3, as DNA: TGCAGTGCTAGAGGACGGGCTGGGGGCACTGAAGCTTTCTTT.

The chain recombines TRBV20-1 with TRBJ2-7, with 7 bases identical to TRBD1. Germline V gene sequence: CDR1 DFQATT, CDR2 SNEGSKA (reference sequence). CDR3 length: 13 amino acids. V trimming: 6 bases; J trimming: 3 bases; junction bases outside the gene matches: 8. The CDR3 sequence is CSAQDRPDYEQYF. As DNA, the CDR3 is TGCAGTGCCCAGGACAGGCCGGACTACGAGCAGTACTTC.

This clonotype was observed many times. The V gene is TRBV7-9, the J gene TRBJ2-1, with D perhaps matching TRBD2 (5 bases). Trimming shortened V by 5 bases and J by 5 bases, and 22 bases separated the two germline ends. CDR1 and CDR2 (germline): SEHNR, FQNEAQ (reference sequence). This CDR3 comprises 17 residues. The CDR3 loop is CASSPPAGSVAHNEQFF. CDR3 DNA sequence: TGTGCCAGCAGCCCCCCGGCGGGTTCCGTCGCCCACAATGAGCAGTTCTTC.

This clonotype occurred a few times. The V gene is TRBV28, the J gene TRBJ2-7; perhaps TRBD2 as D (5 bases). Deletions cut 5 bases from V and 0 bases from J, with 14 bases between. Germline CDR1 MDHEN, CDR2 SYDVKM. This CDR3 comprises 15 residues. The CDR3: CASSPLRALSYEQYF. The CDR3 nucleotides read TGTGCCAGCAGTCCCCTGAGGGCCCTCTCCTACGAGCAGTACTTC.

There are many counts of this clonotype. For the CDR3, the DNA is TGTGCCAGCAGAAATTCAAGGAAAGGGGTTGAGGCTGAAAAACTGTTTTTT. The encoded protein is CASRNSRKGVEAEKLFF. The V gene is TRBV12-3 or TRBV12-4, the J gene TRBJ1-4; D is possibly TRBD1 (5 bases). The V end lost 6 bases, the J end lost 7 bases, and 24 bases lay between the germline ends. The CDR3 has 17 residues.

The V call is TRBV6-1, the J call TRBJ1-2, with D perhaps matching TRBD1 (6 bases). Germline CDR1 and CDR2: MNHNS and SASEGT. V dropped 3 bases and J dropped 4 bases, with 9 bases sitting between them. The CDR3 spans 13 residues. This chain's CDR3 is CASSDDRPYGYTF. CDR3 DNA sequence: TGTGCCAGCAGTGATGACAGGCCCTATGGCTACACCTTC.

Only a few counts were recorded for this clonotype. The genes are TRBV12-3 or TRBV12-4 and TRBJ2-1; no reliable D call. V was clipped by 2 bases and J by 5 bases, with 13 bases between them. The CDR3 loop spans 15 amino acids. This chain's CDR3 is CASSLIEPYHNEQFF. In DNA, the CDR3 is TGTGCCAGCAGTTTAATAGAGCCCTACCACAATGAGCAGTTCTTC.

This clonotype was picked up a small number of times. The chain links TRBV27 to TRBJ2-7; 8 bases are a match to TRBD2. CDR3 length: 14 amino acids. The V gene's germline CDR1 is MNHEY and CDR2 SMNVEV (reference sequence). The trim removed 5 bases at V and 4 bases at J, leaving 7 bases unmatched. The CDR3 bases are TGTGCCAGCAGTGGCTCCGGGACTAGATACGAGCAGTACTTC. This gives the protein CASSGSGTRYEQYF.

The chain links TRBV2 to TRBJ2-1; possible D gene TRBD2, 5 bases. The germline gives CDR1 SNHLY, CDR2 FYNNEI. The CDR3 extends over 15 amino acids. The V end was cut by 6 bases, the J end by 6 bases, with 18 bases between. The CDR3 DNA sequence: TGTGCCAGCAGCCACACTAGTGACCTCCTCAATGAGCAGTTCTTC. This encodes CASSHTSDLLNEQFF.

This clonotype was counted a few times. This sequence joins TRBV5-4 and TRBJ2-1; D is ambiguous. This CDR3 region has 13 residues. V was shortened by 1 base and J by 6 bases, with 8 bases between the two germline ends. Looked up from germline, CDR1 is SGHNT and CDR2 is YYREEE (reference sequence). The CDR3, as DNA: TGTGCCAGCAGCTTGAAGAGAGCCAATGAGCAGTTCTTC. Its protein is CASSLKRANEQFF.

This clonotype came up a few times. This chain joins TRBV19 and TRBJ1-4; D ambiguous. Trimming pared 2 bases from V and 0 bases from J, leaving 7 bases between. The CDR3 consists of 15 residues. Germline V lookup: CDR1 LNHDA, CDR2 SQIVND (reference sequence). For the CDR3, the DNA is TGTGCCAGTAGTATAATTGCGGCAACTAATGAAAAACTGTTTTTT. Translating gives CASSIIAATNEKLFF.

This clonotype was found many times. The chain couples TRBV7-7 to TRBJ2-5; the D gene could be TRBD1 or TRBD2 (5 bases each). Trimming pared 4 bases from V and 0 bases from J, leaving 12 bases between. The CDR3 loop spans 15 amino acids. Germline V CDR1 and CDR2: SSHAT, FNYEAQ (reference sequence). CDR3: CASSSSPGHQETQYF. DNA for the CDR3: TGTGCCAGCAGCTCCTCTCCGGGACACCAAGAGACCCAGTACTTC.

V usage is TRBV6-4 and J usage is TRBJ2-3; TRBD2 might be the D (6 bases). The ends were cut back, 0 bases at V and 4 bases at J, with 8 bases in the middle. The germline V gene encodes CDR1 MRHNA and CDR2 SNTAGT. The CDR3 length is 14 residues. The CDR3 nucleotides are TGTGCCAGCAGTGACTCGGAGGGATCAGATACGCAGTATTTT. Translated: CASSDSEGSDTQYF.

This clonotype was seen a few times. V gene TRBV4-1 combines with J gene TRBJ2-1; TRBD2 aligns across 10 bases. The CDR3 is made up of 16 amino acids. CDR1 MGHRA and CDR2 YSYEKL come from the germline V gene. V lost 0 bases, J lost 12 bases, and 11 bases stayed unmatched. The CDR3 sequence: CASSQEGLAGVLSQFF. The CDR3 DNA reads TGCGCCAGCAGCCAAGAAGGGCTAGCGGGAGTCCTTTCGCAGTTCTTC.

V and J are TRBV12-3 or TRBV12-4 and TRBJ1-5; D is undetermined. There are 13 residues in the CDR3. Trimming left V 3 bases short and J 5 bases short, with 8 bases between. The CDR3 is CASSFGPHQPQHF. The CDR3 coding sequence is TGTGCCAGCAGTTTCGGTCCTCATCAGCCCCAGCATTTT.

Ten or more counts support this clonotype. The chain combines TRBV5-5 with TRBJ1-2, with a tentative D call TRBD1 (5 bases). The CDR3 is 15 residues long. Trimming left V 4 bases short and J 1 base short, with 14 bases between. Germline V gene data show CDR1 as SGHKS and CDR2 as YYEKEE (reference sequence). The CDR3 sequence is CASSVEGAVNYGYTF. CDR3 bases: TGTGCCAGCAGCGTGGAAGGGGCGGTTAACTATGGCTACACCTTC.

This clonotype was observed many times. The CDR3 coding sequence is TGTGCCAGCAGCTTCCGAATAGGGCCCAGCACAGATACGCAGTATTTT. As protein: CASSFRIGPSTDTQYF. The V gene is TRBV7-9, the J gene TRBJ2-3; the D is unclear. The CDR3 runs to 16 residues. V was cut by 3 bases and J by 0 bases, with 13 bases left in between. Germline CDR1 is SEHNR and CDR2 is FQNEAQ (reference sequence).

CDR3 protein: CASSGQLDTEAFF. In DNA form, the CDR3 reads TGTGCCAGCAGTGGACAGTTGGACACTGAAGCTTTCTTT. The rearrangement uses TRBV2 and TRBJ1-1; D may be TRBD1 (5 bases). CDR3 length equals 13 residues. Trimming took 4 bases from V and 3 from J, leaving 9 bases between them. The germline gives CDR1 SNHLY, CDR2 FYNNEI.

The chain combines TRBV12-3 or TRBV12-4 with TRBJ1-1; D might be TRBD1 (6 bases). The V and J ends lost 6 bases and 3 bases respectively, with 14 bases between them. This CDR3 is 14 amino acids long. CDR3 region: CASREMGGHTEAFF. The DNA of the CDR3 is TGTGCCAGCAGGGAAATGGGGGGGCACACTGAAGCTTTCTTT.

This chain connects TRBV20-1 to TRBJ2-7; 11 bases fit TRBD2. Germline V lookup: CDR1 DFQATT, CDR2 SNEGSKA (reference sequence). This CDR3 has 16 amino acids. V was clipped by 0 bases and J by 2 bases; unmatched bases: 6. For the CDR3, the DNA is TGCAGTGCTAGAGACACCGGGACTAGCGGCCCCTACGAGCAGTACTTC. Amino acid sequence: CSARDTGTSGPYEQYF.

This clonotype was observed at least ten times. The rearrangement uses TRBV7-9 and TRBJ1-1, with D perhaps matching TRBD1 (6 bases). The CDR3 consists of 14 residues. Trimming removed 5 bases at V and 0 bases at J, with 10 bases between. The V gene's germline CDR1 is SEHNR and CDR2 FQNEAQ (reference sequence). CDR3 in DNA: TGTGCCAGCAGCGCCCGACAGGTGAACACTGAAGCTTTCTTT. Encoded protein: CASSARQVNTEAFF.